Each of the 26 T cell receptor beta chains below was sequenced from the same sample in a study of CD8 T cells in Susac syndrome. Reverse transcription used about 0.45 to 1 ug RNA and random hexamers. TCRdb re-analysed the immunoSEQ multiplex PCR reads in MiXCR, keeping a single row per CDR3 protein. The repertoire holds 200,000 to 300,000 distinct CDR3 sequences, with less than 96% as singletons. The sequenced sample consisted of CD4+ T cells from PBMCs. The receptors come from a human donor with Susac syndrome.

This clonotype came up a few times. Sequence at one end of the junction differs from germline and may be a read error. This chain uses TRBV7-7 with TRBJ2-1; 8 bases are shared with TRBD1. The CDR3 sequence is 13 residues long. In germline, CDR1 is SSHAT, CDR2 FNYEAQ (reference sequence). CDR3 region: CASSIDRGDEQFF. CDR3 nucleotides: TGTGCTAGCAGCATAGACAGGGGCGATGAGCAGTTCTTC.

The rearrangement joins TRBV15 to TRBJ2-7; 7 bases line up with TRBD1. With V trimmed by 6 bases and J by 2 bases, 4 bases remained unmatched. The germline V gene encodes CDR1 LNHNV and CDR2 YYDKDF (reference sequence). CDR3 length: 13 residues. Here the CDR3 reads CATRGQFPYEQYF. Here the CDR3 DNA reads TGTGCCACCAGGGGACAGTTTCCCTACGAGCAGTACTTC.

The chain's CDR3 is CAIRRQGRKFTDTQYF. Here the CDR3 DNA reads TGTGCCATCAGACGACAGGGCAGAAAATTCACAGATACGCAGTATTTT. The chain links TRBV10-3 to TRBJ2-3; 7 nucleotides agree with TRBD1. V gave up 6 bases and J gave up 2 bases; unmatched junction bases: 11. Germline V lookup: CDR1 ENHRY, CDR2 SYGVKD. This CDR3 is 16 amino acids long.

This clonotype was observed a single time. V is TRBV28 and J is TRBJ2-3; a possible D gene is TRBD1 (5 bases). V dropped 7 bases and J dropped 5 bases, with 10 bases sitting between them. The germline V gene encodes CDR1 MDHEN and CDR2 SYDVKM. The CDR3 length is 12 residues. CDR3 in amino acids: CASIDGQDTQYF. CDR3 in DNA: TGTGCCAGCATCGACGGACAAGATACGCAGTATTTT.

The gene calls are TRBV9 and TRBJ2-5, with D perhaps TRBD1 (6 bases). The V gene lost 2 bases and the J gene lost 5 bases, with 10 bases spanning the gap. CDR1 is SGDLS, CDR2 YYNGEE, per germline. The CDR3 is made up of 13 amino acids. CDR3 nucleotides: TGTGCCAGCAGCGTGTACGGACAGGAGACCCAGTACTTC. Its translation is CASSVYGQETQYF.

This rearrangement joins TRBV4-2 to TRBJ2-7; TRBD2 aligns across 8 bases. Germline CDR1 reads LGHNA; CDR2 reads YNFKEQ. The CDR3 spans 14 residues. V dropped 8 bases and J dropped 0; count of bases not matched to a gene: 6. CDR3 coding DNA: TGTGCCAGCCGGGAGAGCGGGAGCTCCTACGAGCAGTACTTC. Its protein is CASRESGSSYEQYF.

This clonotype was recorded once. The CDR3 DNA reads as TGTGCCAGCAGTTTGAACAGTCAGATTACCAACTATGGCTACACCTTC. Protein: CASSLNSQITNYGYTF. The chain recombines TRBV12-3 or TRBV12-4 with TRBJ1-2, with unresolved D. CDR3 length equals 16 residues. Trimming removed 3 bases at V and 2 bases at J, with 16 bases between.

The rearrangement joins TRBV10-3 to TRBJ2-5; D possibly corresponds to TRBD2 (5 bases). The CDR3 totals 17 residues. V dropped 10 bases and J dropped 5 bases, with 29 bases sitting between them. Germline assignment: CDR1 ENHRY and CDR2 SYGVKD. CDR3 DNA: TGTGCCACCCGGGCCGGCATGGGGAGTTCAATAGGGGAGACCCAGTACTTC. Its translation: CATRAGMGSSIGETQYF.

The gene calls are TRBV18 and TRBJ2-7, with 11 bases identical to TRBD2. Per germline, CDR1 KGHSH and CDR2 LQKENI. CDR3 size: 20 residues. With 2 bases clipped from V and 4 bases from J, the junction kept 19 bases outside the gene matches. The CDR3 region has the DNA TGTGCCAGCTCACCAGGCTTACTAGCGGGAGCCCGGGATAATTCTTACGAGCAGTACTTC. Protein: CASSPGLLAGARDNSYEQYF.

J is TRBJ2-5 and V is TRBV2; TRBD1 is a possible D gene (5 bases). The CDR3 loop spans 15 amino acids. Trimming removed 2 bases from V and 3 bases from J, with 13 bases in between. From germline, CDR1 is SNHLY and CDR2 FYNNEI. CDR3 sequence reads: CASSETPGREETQYF. The CDR3 coding sequence is TGTGCCAGCAGTGAAACCCCAGGGCGTGAAGAGACCCAGTACTTC.

V usage is TRBV30 and J usage is TRBJ2-1, with D perhaps assigned TRBD1 or TRBD2 (6 bases each). V was shortened by 4 bases and J by 2 bases, with 9 bases between the two germline ends. Germline V gives CDR1 GTSNPN, CDR2 SVGIG (reference sequence). CDR3 length: 13 residues. CDR3 sequence (DNA): TGTGCCTGGAAGGGGGGAACCTACAATGAGCAGTTCTTC. Protein: CAWKGGTYNEQFF.

This clonotype was found once. The V and J genes are TRBV29-1 and TRBJ1-1, with TRBD1 matching over 7 bases. This CDR3 region has 12 residues. Per the germline V gene, CDR1 is SQVTM and CDR2 is ANQGSEA. Germline trimming cut 6 bases from V and 1 base from J; bases unmatched to any gene: 2. The CDR3 DNA is TGCAGCGTGAACAGGGGGAACACTGAAGCTTTCTTT. Protein sequence: CSVNRGNTEAFF.

The chain carries TRBV20-1 and TRBJ2-1; TRBD2 matches 10 bases. V lost 3 bases, J lost 10 bases, and 12 bases stayed unmatched. The germline V gene has CDR1 DFQATT and CDR2 SNEGSKA (reference sequence). The CDR3 covers 15 residues. CDR3 sequence (DNA): TGCAGTGCTAGTGGGTATACTAGCGGGACGCTGGAGCAGTTCTTC. Amino acid sequence: CSASGYTSGTLEQFF.

This chain joins TRBV7-2 and TRBJ2-7; D unresolved. Germline CDR1 SGHTA, CDR2 FQGNSA. CDR3 size: 15 residues. V was pared by 0 bases and J by 6 bases, with 15 bases between. CDR3 residues: CASSLAPTEASEQYF. In nucleotides, the CDR3 is TGTGCCAGCAGCTTAGCCCCCACCGAAGCTTCCGAGCAGTACTTC.

The chain employs TRBV30 and TRBJ1-1; D ambiguous. V lost 5 bases and J 4 bases, leaving 11 bases between the germline ends. The germline V gene has CDR1 GTSNPN and CDR2 SVGIG (reference sequence). The CDR3 spans 12 residues. CDR3 region: CAWSGLGTEAFF. The CDR3 region has the DNA TGTGCCTGGTCAGGTTTGGGCACTGAAGCTTTCTTT.

The sample holds one count of this clonotype. This chain connects TRBV27 to TRBJ2-6; D is unresolved. The CDR3 length is 15 residues. With 5 bases removed from V and 0 bases from J, the gap between germline ends came to 8 bases. Germline V gives CDR1 MNHEY, CDR2 SMNVEV (reference sequence). The CDR3 DNA is TGTGCCAGCAGTATACACAGCTCTGGGGCCAACGTCCTGACTTTC. Translating gives CASSIHSSGANVLTF. The complete variable domain, with remaining parts taken from reference TRBV27 and TRBJ2-6, reads EAQVTQNPRYLITVTGKKLTVTCSQNMNHEYMSWYRQDPGLGLRQIYYSMNVEVTDKGDVPEGYKVSRKEKRNFPLILESPSPNQTSLYFCASSIHSSGANVLTFGAGSRLTVL.

The CDR3, as DNA: TGCAGTGCCCCACTGAAGCGGGAGGGGCGAACGCAGTATTTT. Protein product: CSAPLKREGRTQYF. The chain joins TRBV20-1 to TRBJ2-3; 10 positions agree with TRBD2. With V trimmed by 6 bases and J by 9 bases, 12 bases remained unmatched. Per the germline V gene, CDR1 is DFQATT and CDR2 is SNEGSKA (reference sequence). CDR3 size: 14 residues.

The rearrangement joins TRBV18 to TRBJ2-7; D is perhaps TRBD1 (6 bases). Germline V gives CDR1 KGHSH, CDR2 LQKENI. The CDR3 length is 13 residues. Trimming removed 4 bases from V and 3 bases from J, with 10 bases in between. CDR3 sequence reads: CASSHREHYEQYF. The DNA of the CDR3 is TGTGCCAGCTCACACAGGGAGCACTACGAGCAGTACTTC.

This sequence joins TRBV30 and TRBJ2-2; D gene uncertain. The CDR3 extends over 11 amino acids. The V end was cut by 5 bases, the J end by 1 base, with 2 bases between. Germline V gives CDR1 GTSNPN, CDR2 SVGIG (reference sequence). The CDR3 DNA follows: TGTGCCTGGGAGAACACCGGGGAGCTGTTTTTT. Protein product: CAWENTGELFF.

The J gene is TRBJ2-7, the V gene TRBV6-5, with D hard to call. Per germline, CDR1 MNHEY and CDR2 SVGAGI. The CDR3 length is 18 residues. V dropped 4 bases and J dropped 2 bases, with 24 bases sitting between them. The CDR3 coding sequence is TGTGCCAGCAGTTTTGCCCGGTCCGACGGAAGCTTTACCTACGAGCAGTACTTC. Encoded protein: CASSFARSDGSFTYEQYF.

The gene calls are TRBV12-3 or TRBV12-4 and TRBJ2-1; D is unclear. The CDR3 length is 12 residues. The V gene lost 8 bases and the J gene lost 8 bases, with 13 bases spanning the gap. The CDR3 sequence: CASASPPHEQFF. The CDR3 nucleotides are TGTGCCAGCGCATCGCCCCCCCATGAGCAGTTCTTC.

The rearrangement uses TRBV18 and TRBJ2-2; perhaps TRBD2 as D (6 bases). V lost 3 bases, J lost 1 base, and 9 bases lay in between. CDR1 and CDR2 (germline): KGHSH, LQKENI. This CDR3 comprises 15 residues. The CDR3 DNA reads TGTGCCAGCTCACCGGGACTTCGGAACACCGGGGAGCTGTTTTTT. Its translation is CASSPGLRNTGELFF.

The chain uses TRBV6-1 and TRBJ2-2; TRBD1 aligns across 12 bases. J lost 7 bases, V lost 5 bases, and 11 bases had no gene match. The CDR3 is made up of 17 amino acids. Per germline, CDR1 MNHNS and CDR2 SASEGT. The CDR3 DNA reads as TGTGCCAGCAGTCCAAGGGCCGGGACAGGGGGCAACGGGGAGCTGTTTTTT. Translated, it gives CASSPRAGTGGNGELFF.

CDR3 residues: CSVEDFRGDLMNTEAFF. The DNA of the CDR3 is TGCAGCGTTGAAGATTTCCGGGGGGATTTGATGAACACTGAAGCTTTCTTT. This chain connects TRBV29-1 to TRBJ1-1, with a tentative D call TRBD1 (5 bases). The CDR3 runs to 17 residues. Germline CDR1 reads SQVTM; CDR2 reads ANQGSEA. V lost 0 bases and J lost 0, with 17 bases in between.

The chain is built from TRBV29-1 and TRBJ1-1, with TRBD1 matching 7 bases. This CDR3 has 16 residues. V dropped 7 bases and J dropped 1; count of bases not matched to a gene: 15. The germline V gene has CDR1 SQVTM and CDR2 ANQGSEA. CDR3 DNA: TGCAGCGCGGAAGGGACAGCCCGGGGGAGGAACACTGAAGCTTTCTTT. It translates to CSAEGTARGRNTEAFF.

The rearrangement joins TRBV15 to TRBJ2-7; 7 bases match TRBD2. There are 14 residues in the CDR3. V shed 0 bases, J shed 13 bases, and the junction held 12 bases outside the gene matches. Germline CDR1 reads LNHNV; CDR2 reads YYDKDF (reference sequence). As DNA, the CDR3 is TGTGCCACCAGCAGAGATCTTTCGGTAGGGAGGGGATACTTC. As protein: CATSRDLSVGRGYF.